Shown below are 18 T cell receptor beta chains from a single sample sequenced in a study of blood T cells in healthy people across ages (dated by TCRdb to the mid-2010s). Receptor libraries were prepared by 5' RACE. For sequencing, an Illumina HiSeq 2500 was employed. A second PCR of 7 to 11 cycles was performed with a sample-barcoded 5' primer and a J-beta primer mix. The public reads were run again by TCRdb, first through fastp at Q25 and then through MiXCR, and only productive beta chains were kept. Each CDR3 protein gets just one entry, which takes the most common genes and DNA from the rows behind it. This sample holds roughly 1,100,000 distinct CDR3 sequences; 20% to 25% were observed only once. 0.75% of the sample rests with the top ten. These same records also appear under a second study, on T cells of mothers and their children.

The specimen was blood. These receptor sequences come from a girl aged 2-9 years in good health.

This clonotype was found a few times. This chain uses TRBV4-1 with TRBJ2-5; the D gene is possibly TRBD2 (5 bases). The J call may be mistaken, given a closer DNA end match to TRBJ2-7. This CDR3 region has 14 residues. Germline CDR1 reads MGHRA; CDR2 reads YSYEKL. The CDR3 region is CASSREYGSYEQYF. The CDR3, as DNA: TGCGCCAGCAGCCGGGAGTATGGGTCCTACGAGCAGTACTTC.

The CDR3 DNA reads TGTGCCAGCACCCGGGACAGGGCGGGCGGCTACACCTTC. Residues: CASTRDRAGGYTF. The rearrangement links TRBV12-3 or TRBV12-4 to TRBJ1-2; 9 bases agree with TRBD1. With V trimmed by 7 bases and J by 8 bases, 8 bases remained unmatched. CDR3 size: 13 residues.

The gene calls are TRBV5-1 and TRBJ2-7, with 7 bases identical to TRBD1. The ends lost 5 bases at V and 3 bases at J; junction bases unmatched: 11. The germline V gene encodes CDR1 SGHRS and CDR2 YFSETQ. The CDR3 totals 15 residues. This CDR3 is CASSKGPGQFYEQYF. The CDR3 DNA reads TGCGCCAGCAGTAAGGGACCGGGACAGTTCTACGAGCAGTACTTC.

This clonotype turned up a few times. The gene calls are TRBV6-2 or TRBV6-3 and TRBJ2-6; D gene uncertain. Germline V gene lookup returns CDR1 MNHEY and CDR2 SVGEGT. The CDR3 runs to 15 residues. Trimming shortened V by 6 bases and J by 3 bases, and 12 bases separated the two germline ends. CDR3 in amino acids: CASSLGMVGANVLTF. CDR3 sequence (DNA): TGTGCCAGCAGCTTAGGGATGGTTGGGGCCAACGTCCTGACTTTC.

This clonotype has only a few counts. This chain joins TRBV12-3 or TRBV12-4 and TRBJ2-5, with 10 positions matching TRBD2. Unmatched junction bases numbered 13, after V lost 3 bases and J lost 12 bases. The CDR3 sequence is 15 residues long. CDR3: CASSFGGSGGAKKYF. CDR3 DNA sequence: TGTGCCAGCAGTTTTGGAGGCAGCGGGGGGGCCAAAAAGTACTTC.

This clonotype was seen a handful of times. The rearrangement links TRBV20-1 to TRBJ2-4, with 12 nucleotides matching TRBD2. Germline CDR1 is DFQATT and CDR2 is SNEGSKA (reference sequence). The CDR3 is made up of 12 amino acids. With V trimmed by 6 bases and J by 7 bases, 1 base remained unmatched. Written as DNA, the CDR3 is TGCAGTGCAACTAGCGGGGGGAACATTCAGTACTTC. As protein: CSATSGGNIQYF.

V gene TRBV29-1 combines with J gene TRBJ1-1, with a tentative D call TRBD1 (6 bases). V lost 4 bases and J 7 bases, leaving 16 bases between the germline ends. Looked up from germline, CDR1 is SQVTM and CDR2 is ANQGSEA. The CDR3 consists of 13 residues. In DNA form, the CDR3 reads TGCAGCGTTGTAACCCTAATGACAGGTGAAGCTTTCTTT. Protein product: CSVVTLMTGEAFF.

In its sample, this clonotype was seen once. The V and J genes are TRBV7-9 and TRBJ2-3; unclear D gene. CDR3 size: 17 residues. With 1 base removed from V and 0 bases from J, the gap between germline ends came to 14 bases. Germline values: CDR1 SEHNR, CDR2 FQNEAQ (reference sequence). The CDR3 region is CASSLVTLTASTDTQYF. In DNA, the CDR3 is TGTGCCAGCAGCTTAGTTACACTAACAGCTAGCACAGATACGCAGTATTTT.

The V gene is TRBV7-2, the J gene TRBJ2-7, with 10 bases that match TRBD2. CDR3 length equals 14 residues. V trimming: 5 bases; J trimming: 3 bases; junction bases outside the gene matches: 4. Germline lookup yields CDR1 SGHTA and CDR2 FQGNSA. The CDR3 nucleotides read TGTGCCAGCAGCCTTAGCGGGAGGTACTACGAGCAGTACTTC. This translates into CASSLSGRYYEQYF.

This clonotype appeared a few times. The chain combines TRBV27 with TRBJ2-3; perhaps TRBD1 as D (5 bases). Germline V gene data show CDR1 as MNHEY and CDR2 as SMNVEV (reference sequence). V was trimmed by 11 bases and J by 2 bases, leaving 17 bases between them. The CDR3 contains 14 residues. CDR3 sequence reads: CACAPGIDTDTQYF. The CDR3 nucleotides read TGTGCCTGCGCCCCAGGGATAGACACAGATACGCAGTATTTT.

The chain links TRBV7-9 to TRBJ2-5, with D possibly being TRBD2 (6 bases). Germline CDR1 reads SEHNR; CDR2 reads FQNEAQ (reference sequence). V shed 3 bases and J shed 4 bases, with 12 bases lying between them. The CDR3 is 14 amino acids. The CDR3: CASSFPISGETQYF. The CDR3 DNA reads as TGTGCCAGCAGCTTTCCCATTAGCGGAGAGACCCAGTACTTC. The full variable domain, with the rest looked up from reference TRBV7-9 and TRBJ2-5, is DTGVSQNPRHKITKRGQNVTFRCDPISEHNRLYWYRQTLGQGPEFLTYFQNEAQLEKSRLLSDRFSAERPKGSFSTLEIQRTEQGDSAMYLCASSFPISGETQYFGPGTRLLVL.

This chain links TRBV7-9 with TRBJ2-5, with 13 nucleotides matching TRBD2. Unmatched junction bases numbered 11, after V lost 5 bases and J lost 5 bases. The CDR3 is made up of 17 amino acids. Looked up from germline, CDR1 is SEHNR and CDR2 is FQNEAQ (reference sequence). The CDR3 protein is CASSPAGTSGVGETQYF. Written as DNA, the CDR3 is TGTGCCAGCAGCCCAGCCGGGACTAGCGGGGTAGGGGAGACCCAGTACTTC. The entire variable domain, with the rest obtained from reference TRBV7-9 and TRBJ2-5, is as follows: DTGVSQNPRHKITKRGQNVTFRCDPISEHNRLYWYRQTLGQGPEFLTYFQNEAQLEKSRLLSDRFSAERPKGSFSTLEIQRTEQGDSAMYLCASSPAGTSGVGETQYFGPGTRLLVL.

This clonotype was recorded a few times. The rearrangement links TRBV6-2 or TRBV6-3 to TRBJ2-1, with unresolved D. The CDR3 is 16 amino acids. With 6 bases removed from V and 0 bases from J, the gap between germline ends came to 15 bases. Per the germline V gene, CDR1 is MNHEY and CDR2 is SVGEGT. The DNA for the CDR3 is TGTGCCAGCAGCCCCTTGAGTATGAGCTCCTACAATGAGCAGTTCTTC. Translation gives CASSPLSMSSYNEQFF.

V usage is TRBV12-3 or TRBV12-4 and J usage is TRBJ1-2; TRBD1 aligns across 7 bases. The CDR3 runs 13 residues. With 3 bases clipped from V and 8 bases from J, the junction kept 6 bases outside the gene matches. The CDR3 DNA reads TGTGCCAGCAGTTTCGATACAGGGGAAGGCTACACCTTC. Translated, it gives CASSFDTGEGYTF.

The rearrangement uses TRBV6-2 or TRBV6-3 and TRBJ2-7; 7 bases line up with TRBD1. This CDR3 spans 15 amino acids. Germline CDR1 is MNHEY and CDR2 is SVGEGT. The V segment lost 5 bases and the J segment 5 bases; nucleotides outside the gene matches: 12. CDR3 coding DNA: TGTGCCAGCAGTGACACTGACAGGGTACGAGACGAGCAGTACTTC. It specifies CASSDTDRVRDEQYF.

Only a few counts were recorded for this clonotype. The chain employs TRBV11-2 and TRBJ2-7; TRBD1 matches 7 bases. This CDR3 is 15 amino acids long. Germline V gene sequence: CDR1 SGHAT, CDR2 FQNNGV. Germline trimming cut 7 bases from V and 3 bases from J; bases unmatched to any gene: 12. As DNA, the CDR3 is TGTGCCAGCACCCCTACGGGACAGAGTATCTACGAGCAGTACTTC. Its translation is CASTPTGQSIYEQYF.

This clonotype was picked up a small number of times. The gene calls are TRBV2 and TRBJ2-5; no reliable D call. Matching the DNA end better, TRBJ2-1 makes the J call doubtful. Germline assignment: CDR1 SNHLY and CDR2 FYNNEI. This CDR3 comprises 12 residues. CDR3 coding DNA: TGTGCCAGCAGTGAACTTTACAATGAGCAGTTCTTC. It specifies CASSELYNEQFF.

The chain is built from TRBV4-1 and TRBJ2-2, with 11 bases fitting TRBD2. This CDR3 has 16 amino acids. CDR1 and CDR2 (germline): MGHRA, YSYEKL. V was clipped by 10 bases and J by 0 bases; unmatched bases: 7. The CDR3 sequence is CATQRLAGTNTGELFF. CDR3 coding DNA: TGCGCCACCCAAAGACTAGCGGGAACGAACACCGGGGAGCTGTTTTTT.